The T cell receptor (beta chain) described here comes from a study of blood T cell repertoires in COVID-19. The CDR3 extends over 16 amino acids. Trimming removed 3 bases from V and 3 bases from J, with 14 bases in between. The germline V gene encodes CDR1 ENHRY and CDR2 SYGVKD. The table came from immunoSEQ multiplex PCR; TCRdb's copy has only in-frame clones and leaves some out. The table lists about 190,000 clones, roughly 88% of them singletons. The J gene is TRBJ2-2, the V gene TRBV10-3; D gene unclear. The origin of this receptor is a woman between 40 and 50 years old who had recovered from COVID-19. The sample consisted of peripheral blood. CDR3 loop: CAISDRRLKDTGELFF. The CDR3 DNA is TGTGCCATCAGTGACCGGCGGCTAAAGGACACCGGGGAGCTGTTTTTT.